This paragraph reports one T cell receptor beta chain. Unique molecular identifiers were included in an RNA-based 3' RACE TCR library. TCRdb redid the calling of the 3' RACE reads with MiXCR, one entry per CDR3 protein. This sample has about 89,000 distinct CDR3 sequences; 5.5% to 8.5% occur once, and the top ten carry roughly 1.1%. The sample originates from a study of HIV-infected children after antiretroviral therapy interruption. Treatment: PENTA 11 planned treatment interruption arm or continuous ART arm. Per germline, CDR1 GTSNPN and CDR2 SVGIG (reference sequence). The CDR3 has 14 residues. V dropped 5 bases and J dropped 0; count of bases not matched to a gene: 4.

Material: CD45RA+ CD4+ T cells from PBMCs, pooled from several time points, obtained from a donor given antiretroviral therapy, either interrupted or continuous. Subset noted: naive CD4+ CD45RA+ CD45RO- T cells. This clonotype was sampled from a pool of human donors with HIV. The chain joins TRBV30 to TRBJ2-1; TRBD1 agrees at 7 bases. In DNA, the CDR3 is TGTGCCTGGTCGCACAGGGGCTCCTACAATGAGCAGTTCTTC. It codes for CAWSHRGSYNEQFF.